This T cell receptor (beta chain) was recovered during a study of T cell responses to AZD1222 COVID-19 vaccine. The repertoire was sequenced with immunoSEQ multiplex PCR; TCRdb's copy has only in-frame clones and lacks some. The table has tens of thousands of clones, approximately 83% seen once. This CDR3 spans 14 amino acids. The germline V gene encodes CDR1 SGHRS and CDR2 YFSETQ. Trimming shortened V by 4 bases and J by 6 bases, and 15 bases separated the two germline ends. This sample comprised peripheral blood, obtained 28 days after the second AZD1222 dose. The J gene is TRBJ2-3, the V gene TRBV5-1; D perhaps matches TRBD1 (5 bases). The receptor's source is an adult who received the AZD1222 COVID-19 vaccine. The CDR3 DNA sequence: TGCGCCAGCAGCCCTTCCTTTGGGGCGGATACGCAGTATTTT. Translation: CASSPSFGADTQYF. Filled out from reference TRBV5-1 and TRBJ2-3, the complete variable domain reads KAGVTQTPRYLIKTRGQQVTLSCSPISGHRSVSWYQQTPGQGLQFLFEYFSETQRNKGNFPGRFSGRQFSNSRSEMNVSTLELGDSALYLCASSPSFGADTQYFGPGTRLTVL.